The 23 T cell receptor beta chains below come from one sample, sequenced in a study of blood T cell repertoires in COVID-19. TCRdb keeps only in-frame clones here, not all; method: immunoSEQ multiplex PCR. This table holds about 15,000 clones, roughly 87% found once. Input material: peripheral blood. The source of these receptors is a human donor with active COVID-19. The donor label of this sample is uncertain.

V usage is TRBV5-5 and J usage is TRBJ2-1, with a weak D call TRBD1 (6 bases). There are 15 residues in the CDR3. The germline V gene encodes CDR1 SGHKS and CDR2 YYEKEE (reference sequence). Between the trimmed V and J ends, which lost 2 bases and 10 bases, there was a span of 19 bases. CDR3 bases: TGTGCCAGCAGCTTCCGGGGACACCCTACAATAGAGCAGTTCTTC. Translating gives CASSFRGHPTIEQFF.

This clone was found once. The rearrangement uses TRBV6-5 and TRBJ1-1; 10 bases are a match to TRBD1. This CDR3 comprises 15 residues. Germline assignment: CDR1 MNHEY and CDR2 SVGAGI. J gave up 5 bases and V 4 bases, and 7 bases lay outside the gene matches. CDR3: CASSLLGTGETEAFF. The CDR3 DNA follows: TGTGCCAGCAGTTTACTCGGGACAGGGGAAACTGAAGCTTTCTTT.

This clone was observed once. CDR3 DNA sequence: TGTGCCAGCAGCTACGACAGGGACACTGAAGCTTTCTTT. Protein sequence: CASSYDRDTEAFF. The chain has TRBV3-1 (or the pseudogene TRBV3-2) and TRBJ1-1, with 7 bases that match TRBD1. Germline CDR1 LGHDT, CDR2 YNNKEL (reference sequence). This CDR3 has 13 amino acids. V gave up 5 bases and J gave up 3 bases; unmatched junction bases: 3.

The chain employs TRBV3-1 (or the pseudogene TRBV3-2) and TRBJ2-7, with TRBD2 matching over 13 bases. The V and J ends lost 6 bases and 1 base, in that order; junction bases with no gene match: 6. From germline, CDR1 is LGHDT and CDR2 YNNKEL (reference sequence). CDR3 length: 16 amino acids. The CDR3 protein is CASSRTSGSYSYEQYF. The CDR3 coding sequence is TGTGCCAGCAGTCGGACTAGCGGGAGTTATTCCTACGAGCAGTACTTC.

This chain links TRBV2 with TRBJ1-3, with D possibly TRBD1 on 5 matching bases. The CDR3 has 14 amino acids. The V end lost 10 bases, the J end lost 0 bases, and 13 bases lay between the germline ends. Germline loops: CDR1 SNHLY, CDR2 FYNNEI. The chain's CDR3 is CATPWGGSGNTIYF. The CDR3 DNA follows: TGTGCCACCCCTTGGGGGGGCTCTGGAAACACCATATATTTT.

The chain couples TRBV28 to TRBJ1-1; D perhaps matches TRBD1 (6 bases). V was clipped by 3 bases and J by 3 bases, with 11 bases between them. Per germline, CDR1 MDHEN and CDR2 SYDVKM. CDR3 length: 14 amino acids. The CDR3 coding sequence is TGTGCCAGCAGTTTTTTTCAGGGGTACACTGAAGCTTTCTTT. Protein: CASSFFQGYTEAFF. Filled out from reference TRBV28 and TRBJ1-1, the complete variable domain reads DVKVTQSSRYLVKRTGEKVFLECVQDMDHENMFWYRQDPGLGLRLIYFSYDVKMKEKGDIPEGYSVSREKKERFSLILESASTNQTSMYLCASSFFQGYTEAFFGQGTRLTVV.

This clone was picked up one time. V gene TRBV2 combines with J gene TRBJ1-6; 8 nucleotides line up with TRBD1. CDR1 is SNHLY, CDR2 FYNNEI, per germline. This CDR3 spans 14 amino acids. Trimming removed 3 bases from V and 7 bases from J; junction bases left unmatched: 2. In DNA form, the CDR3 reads TGTGCCAGCAGTGACAGGGGGCTCAATTCACCCCTCCACTTT. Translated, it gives CASSDRGLNSPLHF.

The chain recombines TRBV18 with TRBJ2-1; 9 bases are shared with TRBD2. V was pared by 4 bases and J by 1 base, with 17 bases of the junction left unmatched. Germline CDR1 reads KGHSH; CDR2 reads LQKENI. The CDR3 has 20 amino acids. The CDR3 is CASSLPLTDPSGVSYNEQFF. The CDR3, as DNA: TGTGCCAGCTCACTACCCCTTACAGACCCTAGCGGGGTTTCCTACAATGAGCAGTTCTTC.

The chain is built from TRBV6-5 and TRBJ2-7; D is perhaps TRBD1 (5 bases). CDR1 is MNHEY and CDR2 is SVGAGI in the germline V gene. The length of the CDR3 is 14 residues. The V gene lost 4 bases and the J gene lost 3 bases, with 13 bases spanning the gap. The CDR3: CASSSQVDGYEQYF. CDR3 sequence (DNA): TGTGCCAGCAGTTCACAGGTGGACGGCTACGAGCAGTACTTC.

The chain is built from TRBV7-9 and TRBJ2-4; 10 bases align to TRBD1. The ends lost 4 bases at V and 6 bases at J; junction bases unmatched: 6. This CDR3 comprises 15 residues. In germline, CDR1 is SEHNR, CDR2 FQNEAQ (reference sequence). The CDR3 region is CASSSARDRGNIQYF. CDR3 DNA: TGTGCCAGCAGCTCGGCGCGGGACAGGGGAAACATTCAGTACTTC.

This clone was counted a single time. For the CDR3, the DNA is TGCGCCAGCAGTGAAAATTTGCCGGGATCAGGAAACACCATATATTTT. Translating it yields CASSENLPGSGNTIYF. The chain links TRBV10-1 to TRBJ1-3, with D unresolved. The CDR3 is 16 residues long. The V gene lost 3 bases and the J gene lost 4 bases, with 16 bases spanning the gap. CDR1 and CDR2 from the germline V gene are WNHNN and SYGVQD (reference sequence).

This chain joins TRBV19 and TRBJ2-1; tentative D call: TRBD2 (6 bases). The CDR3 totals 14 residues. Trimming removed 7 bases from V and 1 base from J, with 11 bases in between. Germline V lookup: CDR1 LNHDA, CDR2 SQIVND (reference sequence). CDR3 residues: CASNLGGSYNEQFF. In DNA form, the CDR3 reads TGTGCCAGTAACCTGGGGGGATCCTACAATGAGCAGTTCTTC.

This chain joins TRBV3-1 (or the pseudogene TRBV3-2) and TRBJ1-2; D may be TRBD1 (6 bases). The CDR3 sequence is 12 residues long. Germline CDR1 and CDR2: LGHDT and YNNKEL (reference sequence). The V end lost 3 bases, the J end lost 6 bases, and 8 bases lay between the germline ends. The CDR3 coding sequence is TGTGCCAGCAGCCAGACAGGTGATGGCTACACCTTC. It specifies CASSQTGDGYTF.

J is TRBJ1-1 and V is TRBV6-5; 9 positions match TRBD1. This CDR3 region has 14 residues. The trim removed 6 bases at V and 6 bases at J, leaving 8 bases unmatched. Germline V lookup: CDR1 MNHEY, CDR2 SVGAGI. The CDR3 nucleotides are TGTGCCAGCAGCGGTACAGGGGGCGCGGCTGAAGCTTTCTTT. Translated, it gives CASSGTGGAAEAFF.

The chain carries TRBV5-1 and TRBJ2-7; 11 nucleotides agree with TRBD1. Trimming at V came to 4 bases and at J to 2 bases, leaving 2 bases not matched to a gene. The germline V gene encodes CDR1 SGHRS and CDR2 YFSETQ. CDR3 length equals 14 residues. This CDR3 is CASSAGQGAYEQYF. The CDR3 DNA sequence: TGCGCCAGCAGCGCGGGACAGGGGGCCTACGAGCAGTACTTC.

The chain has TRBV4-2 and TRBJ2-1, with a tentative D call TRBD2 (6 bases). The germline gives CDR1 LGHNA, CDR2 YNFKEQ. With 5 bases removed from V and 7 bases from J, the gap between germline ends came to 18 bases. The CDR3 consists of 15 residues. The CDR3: CASSYHRELGNEQFF. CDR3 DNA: TGTGCCAGCAGCTATCATCGGGAGTTAGGTAATGAGCAGTTCTTC.

The CDR3, as DNA: TGTGCCAGCAGCTTAGCGGCGGGCGGCTGGGAGACCCAGTACTTC. As protein: CASSLAAGGWETQYF. The chain joins TRBV7-9 to TRBJ2-5; TRBD2 might be the D (5 bases). The germline V and J ends were trimmed by 0 bases and 5 bases, with 13 bases remaining between them. This CDR3 is 15 amino acids long. Germline V gene data show CDR1 as SEHNR and CDR2 as FQNEAQ (reference sequence).

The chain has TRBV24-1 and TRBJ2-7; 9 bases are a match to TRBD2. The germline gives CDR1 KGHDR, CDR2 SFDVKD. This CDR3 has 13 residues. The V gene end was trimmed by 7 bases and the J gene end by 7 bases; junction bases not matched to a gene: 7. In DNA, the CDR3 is TGTGCCACCAGGGCTAGCGGGAAGGATGAGCAGTACTTC. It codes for CATRASGKDEQYF.

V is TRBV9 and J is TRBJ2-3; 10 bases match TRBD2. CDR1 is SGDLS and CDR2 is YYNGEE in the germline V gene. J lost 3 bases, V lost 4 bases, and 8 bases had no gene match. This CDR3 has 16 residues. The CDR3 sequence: CASSTASGGSTDTQYF. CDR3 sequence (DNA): TGTGCCAGCAGCACAGCTAGCGGGGGCTCAACAGATACGCAGTATTTT. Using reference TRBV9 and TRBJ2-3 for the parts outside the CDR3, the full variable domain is DSGVTQTPKHLITATGQRVTLRCSPRSGDLSVYWYQQSLDQGLQFLIQYYNGEERAKGNILERFSAQQFPDLHSELNLSSLELGDSALYFCASSTASGGSTDTQYFGPGTRLTVL.

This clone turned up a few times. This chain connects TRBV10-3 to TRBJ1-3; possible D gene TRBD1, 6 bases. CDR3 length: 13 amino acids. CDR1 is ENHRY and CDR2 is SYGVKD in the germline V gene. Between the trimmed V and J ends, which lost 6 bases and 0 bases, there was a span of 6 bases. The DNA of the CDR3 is TGTGCCATCAGGGACAGCTCTGGAAACACCATATATTTT. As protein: CAIRDSSGNTIYF.

CDR3 sequence: CASSLDSGELFF. The DNA for the CDR3 is TGTGCCAGCAGCTTGGACAGCGGGGAGCTGTTTTTT. This chain connects TRBV5-4 to TRBJ2-2; D not certain. CDR1 and CDR2 from the germline V gene are SGHNT and YYREEE (reference sequence). Between the trimmed V and J ends, which lost 0 bases and 7 bases, there was a span of 4 bases. The CDR3 is made up of 12 amino acids.

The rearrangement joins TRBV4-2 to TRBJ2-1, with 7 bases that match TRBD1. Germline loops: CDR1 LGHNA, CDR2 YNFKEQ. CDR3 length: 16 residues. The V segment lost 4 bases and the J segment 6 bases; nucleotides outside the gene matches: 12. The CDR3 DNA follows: TGTGCCAGCAGCCCAACGACAGGGAGCCACCCCAATGAGCAGTTCTTC. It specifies CASSPTTGSHPNEQFF.

The DNA of the CDR3 is TGTGCCAGCAGCCAAGGCGGACTAGCGGGAGGGACCAATGAGCAGTTCTTC. It is translated as CASSQGGLAGGTNEQFF. The V call is TRBV4-2, the J call TRBJ2-1; 15 nucleotides match TRBD2. The J segment lost 6 bases and the V segment lost 1 base, leaving 4 bases of the junction unmatched. The CDR3 length is 17 residues. CDR1 is LGHNA, CDR2 YNFKEQ, per germline.